The 17 T cell receptor beta chains reported below all come from one sample, sequenced in a study of early stage breast cancer tumors. Profiled with immunoSEQ multiplex PCR; TCRdb holds only in-frame clones, not every one. The top ten clones hold 3% to 4% of a sample with about 51,000 clones, roughly 73% of them seen once. Sequences were obtained from blood. The receptors shown here come from a person in their 40s with breast cancer.

This clone occurred a few times. The chain joins TRBV19 to TRBJ2-7, with 7 nucleotides matching TRBD1. The CDR3 has 15 amino acids. Germline V gene lookup returns CDR1 LNHDA and CDR2 SQIVND (reference sequence). V dropped 6 bases and J dropped 2; count of bases not matched to a gene: 10. CDR3 amino acids: CASRQSTTGTYEQYF. CDR3 nucleotide sequence: TGTGCCAGTAGACAATCCACGACAGGGACCTACGAGCAGTACTTC.

The genes are TRBV6-5 and TRBJ2-3; 9 bases are shared with TRBD1. The CDR3 totals 14 residues. CDR1 is MNHEY, CDR2 SVGAGI, per germline. The ends lost 7 bases at V and 4 bases at J; junction bases unmatched: 6. CDR3 sequence: CASKTQGAADTQYF. CDR3 coding DNA: TGTGCCAGCAAGACACAGGGGGCTGCAGATACGCAGTATTTT.

The chain uses TRBV5-1 and TRBJ1-3, with D possibly being TRBD1 (5 bases). Germline CDR1 is SGHRS and CDR2 is YFSETQ. CDR3 length: 17 amino acids. Trimming removed 2 bases at V and 0 bases at J, with 15 bases between. The CDR3: CASSFGDSPFSGNTIYF. In nucleotides, the CDR3 is TGCGCCAGCAGCTTTGGAGACAGCCCGTTCTCTGGAAACACCATATATTTT.

V gene TRBV25-1 combines with J gene TRBJ2-2, with a tentative D call TRBD1 (5 bases). The V end was cut by 6 bases, the J end by 0 bases, with 11 bases between. The CDR3 spans 15 residues. Germline loops: CDR1 MGHDK, CDR2 SYGVNS. Here the CDR3 DNA reads TGTGCCAGCAGGTCCGACAGAGCGAACACCGGGGAGCTGTTTTTT. This translates into CASRSDRANTGELFF.

The chain uses TRBV18 and TRBJ2-3; 8 nucleotides align to TRBD1. The CDR3 runs 18 residues. Germline assignment: CDR1 KGHSH and CDR2 LQKENI. V trimming: 0 bases; J trimming: 2 bases; junction bases outside the gene matches: 10. CDR3 DNA sequence: TGTGCCAGCTCACCACCTTCCCTCCTGGGACAGGCCACAGATACGCAGTATTTT. Its translation: CASSPPSLLGQATDTQYF.

This clone was seen a handful of times. The chain recombines TRBV7-9 with TRBJ2-2; TRBD2 matches at 12 bases. CDR1 SEHNR and CDR2 FQNEAQ come from the germline V gene (reference sequence). J gave up 6 bases and V 6 bases, and 8 bases lay outside the gene matches. CDR3 size: 16 residues. The CDR3 nucleotides are TGTGCCAGCAGAACACCGAGACTAGCGGGAGCCGGGGAGCTGTTTTTT. Amino acid sequence: CASRTPRLAGAGELFF.

This rearrangement joins TRBV5-1 to TRBJ2-5, with 11 bases that match TRBD2. There are 16 residues in the CDR3. The V gene's germline CDR1 is SGHRS and CDR2 YFSETQ. With V trimmed by 4 bases and J by 2 bases, 7 bases remained unmatched. The CDR3 sequence is CASSIGLAGAQETQYF. The DNA of the CDR3 is TGCGCCAGCAGCATAGGACTAGCGGGCGCTCAAGAGACCCAGTACTTC.

This clone was counted only a few times. Distinct nucleotide sequences in the sample also encode this CDR3. The chain links TRBV5-1 to TRBJ1-1; tentative D call: TRBD1 (5 bases). The CDR3 loop spans 13 amino acids. CDR1 is SGHRS and CDR2 is YFSETQ in the germline V gene. V was pared by 5 bases and J by 3 bases, with 11 bases between. CDR3 DNA: TGCGCCAGCAGTAGCAGGGTTGACACTGAAGCTTTCTTT. Translating gives CASSSRVDTEAFF.

V and J are TRBV7-9 and TRBJ2-1; 8 bases match TRBD2. This CDR3 spans 15 amino acids. The germline gives CDR1 SEHNR, CDR2 FQNEAQ (reference sequence). Trimming at V came to 5 bases and at J to 6 bases, leaving 9 bases not matched to a gene. The CDR3 protein is CASSLDGSGGNEQFF. The CDR3 bases are TGTGCCAGCAGCCTCGACGGGAGCGGGGGCAATGAGCAGTTCTTC.

This chain connects TRBV18 to TRBJ1-5, with TRBD1 matching 10 bases. The germline V gene encodes CDR1 KGHSH and CDR2 LQKENI. The V segment lost 3 bases and the J segment 3 bases; nucleotides outside the gene matches: 5. The CDR3 length is 16 residues. The CDR3 spells CASSPGTGAINQPQHF. DNA for the CDR3: TGTGCCAGCTCACCCGGGACAGGGGCGATCAATCAGCCCCAGCATTTT.

In DNA, the CDR3 is TGTGCCAGCAGTTTCCCGGGACAGTCCTACGAGCAGTACTTC. It yields the protein CASSFPGQSYEQYF. This chain uses TRBV28 with TRBJ2-7; 7 bases agree with TRBD1. Trimming took 3 bases from V and 1 from J; bases not matched to a gene: 3. Germline CDR1 MDHEN, CDR2 SYDVKM. The CDR3 is 14 amino acids.

V gene TRBV7-2 combines with J gene TRBJ2-7, with TRBD2 as a possible D gene (5 bases). V was cut by 1 base and J by 5 bases, with 12 bases left in between. Germline V gene sequence: CDR1 SGHTA, CDR2 FQGNSA. The CDR3 is 14 amino acids. The CDR3 protein is CASSLGLALDEQYF. CDR3 nucleotide sequence: TGTGCCAGCAGCTTAGGCCTAGCTCTAGACGAGCAGTACTTC.

The chain recombines TRBV11-2 with TRBJ2-3, with D perhaps matching TRBD1 or TRBD2 (5 bases each). Germline V lookup: CDR1 SGHAT, CDR2 FQNNGV. Trimming removed 4 bases at V and 0 bases at J, with 8 bases between. The CDR3 spans 14 residues. CDR3 in DNA: TGTGCCAGCAGCTGGGGACCCAGCACAGATACGCAGTATTTT. Translation gives CASSWGPSTDTQYF.

V is TRBV5-1 and J is TRBJ2-7, with 10 bases lining up with TRBD1. Germline CDR1 is SGHRS and CDR2 is YFSETQ. The CDR3 length is 16 residues. The V and J ends lost 1 base and 2 bases, in that order; junction bases with no gene match: 6. In DNA, the CDR3 is TGCGCCAGCAGCTTGAGGGGACAGGGGCTAACCTACGAGCAGTACTTC. Translating gives CASSLRGQGLTYEQYF.

This rearrangement joins TRBV7-9 to TRBJ2-7, with 11 bases lining up with TRBD2. The CDR3 totals 14 residues. Trimming at V came to 2 bases and at J to 5 bases, leaving 2 bases not matched to a gene. Germline V gene data show CDR1 as SEHNR and CDR2 as FQNEAQ (reference sequence). The CDR3 reads CASSLTSGSHEQYF. Written as DNA, the CDR3 is TGTGCCAGCAGCTTAACTAGCGGGAGCCACGAGCAGTACTTC.

The chain carries TRBV6-1 and TRBJ2-7; D is perhaps TRBD1 or TRBD2 (5 bases each). This CDR3 has 17 residues. The V gene's germline CDR1 is MNHNS and CDR2 SASEGT. V lost 4 bases and J lost 0, with 19 bases in between. This CDR3 reads CASSGRYGRGFSYEQYF. The CDR3 DNA is TGTGCCAGCAGTGGACGATATGGACGGGGCTTCTCCTACGAGCAGTACTTC.

The chain employs TRBV4-1 and TRBJ1-5, with D perhaps TRBD1 (6 bases). Trimming left V 0 bases short and J 1 base short, with 16 bases between. The CDR3 runs 18 residues. Germline V gene data show CDR1 as MGHRA and CDR2 as YSYEKL. The CDR3 nucleotides read TGCGCCAGCAGCCAAGACGCCACAGGGATCGAGAGCAATCAGCCCCAGCATTTT. Translated, it gives CASSQDATGIESNQPQHF.